This T cell receptor (beta chain) was documented in a study of blood T cells in healthy people across ages. General study points: Higher diversity, along with more naive CD4+ cells, distinguished long-lived donors from aged donors.

Primers used in a second PCR of about 6 to 11 cycles were a sample-barcoded 5' primer and a J-beta primer mix. TCRdb re-analysed the 5' RACE reads in MiXCR, keeping a single row per CDR3 protein. The sample yields over 950,000 distinct CDR3 sequences, 35% to 40% seen once. In regard to this clonotype: Its antigen is undetermined.

The CDR3 has 14 residues. The J segment lost 5 bases and the V segment lost 5 bases, leaving 7 bases of the junction unmatched. CDR1 and CDR2 from the germline V gene are SGHAT and FQNNGV. The sequence derives from a man aged 18 to 29 in good health. This chain links TRBV11-2 with TRBJ2-3, with 7 bases matching TRBD1. The sequenced sample was blood. In nucleotides, the CDR3 is TGTGCCAGCAGCATCCCAGGGGGATTAGATACGCAGTATTTT. This sequence encodes CASSIPGGLDTQYF. The full variable domain, its missing parts supplied by reference TRBV11-2 and TRBJ2-3, is EAGVAQSPRYKIIEKRQSVAFWCNPISGHATLYWYQQILGQGPKLLIQFQNNGVVDDSQLPKDRFSAERLKGVDSTLKIQPAKLEDSAVYLCASSIPGGLDTQYFGPGTRLTVL.